This note documents a single T cell receptor (beta chain) sequence. The data are from a study of OX40 agonist ivuxolimab in advanced cancers. The CDR3 sequence is 13 residues long. Trimming pared 1 base from V and 11 bases from J, leaving 12 bases between. Germline values: CDR1 MGHRA, CDR2 YSYEKL. TCRdb's table, derived via immunoSEQ multiplex PCR, lists solely in-frame clones and lacks some. The table records 30,000 to 40,000 clones, about 83% of them present only once. V is TRBV4-1 and J is TRBJ2-4; tentatively, D is TRBD1 (5 bases). Here the sequenced sample was CD4+ or CD8+ T cells sorted from blood, taken in a trial of the OX40 agonist ivuxolimab. This receptor was obtained from an adult with an advanced solid tumor such as melanoma, head and neck, liver or kidney cancer. The CDR3 is CASSQGGSPFQYF. CDR3 in DNA: TGCGCCAGCAGCCAAGGGGGCAGCCCTTTTCAGTACTTC.